This T cell receptor (beta chain) was documented in a study of blood T cell repertoires in COVID-19. Study summary: Researchers got acute and convalescent COVID-19 samples from the United States, Italy and Spain. Sources were T cells, B-cell-depleted T cells, or PBMCs; the material itself was cDNA or gDNA.

Germline V gives CDR1 LGHDT, CDR2 YNNKEL (reference sequence). This CDR3 region has 19 residues. Deletions cut 3 bases from V and 1 base from J, with 24 bases between. As processed by the authors: Reference gene primers were amplified, and this amplification served to estimate nucleated cell counts. The method was immunoSEQ multiplex PCR; TCRdb's version includes in-frame clones alone and lacks a portion of them. Clonal size and the V and J genes are those of that table, whereas D and trimming came from the DNA. The table includes around 700,000 clones, over 80% detected once. The clonotype comes from a woman between 18 and 29 years old with acute or convalescent COVID-19. The chain uses TRBV3-1 (or the pseudogene TRBV3-2) and TRBJ1-2; D may be TRBD1 (6 bases). Sequenced input: peripheral blood. In DNA, the CDR3 is TGTGCCAGCAGCCATCATGGGGGCGTAGACAGCCAATTTAACTATGGCTACACCTTC. Its translation is CASSHHGGVDSQFNYGYTF.